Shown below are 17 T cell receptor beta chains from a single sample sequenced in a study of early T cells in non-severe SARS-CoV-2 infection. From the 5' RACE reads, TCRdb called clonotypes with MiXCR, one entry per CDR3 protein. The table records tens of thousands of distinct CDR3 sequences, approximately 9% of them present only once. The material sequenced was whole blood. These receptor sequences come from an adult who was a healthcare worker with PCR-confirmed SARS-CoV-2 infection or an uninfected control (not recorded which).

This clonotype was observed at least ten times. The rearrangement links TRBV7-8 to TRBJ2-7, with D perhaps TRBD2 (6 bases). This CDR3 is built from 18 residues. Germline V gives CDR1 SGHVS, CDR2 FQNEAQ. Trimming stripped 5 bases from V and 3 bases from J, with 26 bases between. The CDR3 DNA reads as TGTGCCAGCAGCCCCCAGCCAAAGCGGGCGATGGGGGACTACGAGCAGTACTTC. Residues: CASSPQPKRAMGDYEQYF. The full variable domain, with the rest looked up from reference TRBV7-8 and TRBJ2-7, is GAGVSQSPRYKVAKRGQDVALRCDPISGHVSLFWYQQALGQGPEFLTYFQNEAQLDKSGLPSDRFFAERPEGSVSTLKIQRTQQEDSAVYLCASSPQPKRAMGDYEQYFGPGTRLTVT.

For the CDR3, the DNA is TGCAGCGTTCGCACCTTCTCAGGGCAAGAGACCCAGTACTTC. Translation: CSVRTFSGQETQYF. The chain recombines TRBV29-1 with TRBJ2-5; possibly TRBD1 for D (5 bases). CDR1 is SQVTM, CDR2 ANQGSEA, per germline. The CDR3 length is 14 residues. V lost 5 bases and J 2 bases, leaving 15 bases between the germline ends.

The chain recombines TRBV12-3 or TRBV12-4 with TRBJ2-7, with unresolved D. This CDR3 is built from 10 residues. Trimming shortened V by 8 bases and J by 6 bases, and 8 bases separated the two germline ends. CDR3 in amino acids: CASPRPEQYF. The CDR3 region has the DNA TGTGCCAGCCCCAGGCCCGAGCAGTACTTC.

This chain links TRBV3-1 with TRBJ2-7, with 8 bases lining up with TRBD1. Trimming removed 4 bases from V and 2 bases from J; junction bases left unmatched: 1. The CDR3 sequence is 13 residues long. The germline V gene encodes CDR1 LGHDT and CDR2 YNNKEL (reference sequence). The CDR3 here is CASSRTGTYEQYF. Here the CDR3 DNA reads TGTGCCAGCAGCCGGACAGGGACCTACGAGCAGTACTTC.

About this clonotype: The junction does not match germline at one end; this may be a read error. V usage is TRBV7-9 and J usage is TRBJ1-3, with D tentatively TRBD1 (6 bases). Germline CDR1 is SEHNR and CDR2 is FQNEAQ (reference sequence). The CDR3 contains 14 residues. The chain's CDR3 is CASSRQDSENTIYF. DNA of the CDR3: TGTGCCAGCAGCCGACAGGACTCTGAAAACACCATATATTTT.

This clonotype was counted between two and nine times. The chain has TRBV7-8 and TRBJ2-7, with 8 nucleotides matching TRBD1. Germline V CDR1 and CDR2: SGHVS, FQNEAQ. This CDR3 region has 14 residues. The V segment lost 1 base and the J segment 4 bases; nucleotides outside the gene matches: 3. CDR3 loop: CASSLGQGIYEQYF. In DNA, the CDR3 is TGTGCCAGCAGCTTAGGACAGGGGATTTACGAGCAGTACTTC.

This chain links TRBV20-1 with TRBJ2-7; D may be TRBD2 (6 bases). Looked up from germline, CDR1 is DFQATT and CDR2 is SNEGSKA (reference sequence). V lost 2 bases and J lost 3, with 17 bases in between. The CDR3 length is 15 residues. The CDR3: CSARQYPEGFYEQYF. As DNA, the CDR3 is TGCAGTGCTAGACAATATCCGGAGGGGTTCTACGAGCAGTACTTC.

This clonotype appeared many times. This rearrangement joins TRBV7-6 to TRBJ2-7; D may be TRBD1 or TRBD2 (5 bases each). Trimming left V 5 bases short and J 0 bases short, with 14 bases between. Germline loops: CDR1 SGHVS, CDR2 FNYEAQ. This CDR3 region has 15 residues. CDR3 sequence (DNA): TGTGCCAGCAGCAACACCCCCGGGGCCTCCTACGAGCAGTACTTC. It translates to CASSNTPGASYEQYF.

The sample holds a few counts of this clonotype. The CDR3 region is CATSDWESTGELFF. DNA for the CDR3: TGTGCCACCAGTGATTGGGAAAGCACCGGGGAGCTGTTTTTT. This chain uses TRBV24-1 with TRBJ2-2; D is unresolved. The germline V gene has CDR1 KGHDR and CDR2 SFDVKD. V lost 2 bases to trimming and J lost 4 bases, with 7 bases between them. This CDR3 is built from 14 residues.

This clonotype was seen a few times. The CDR3 loop is CASRRETSGSVTGELFF. The CDR3 nucleotides read TGTGCCAGCAGGAGGGAAACTAGCGGGAGTGTCACCGGGGAGCTGTTTTTT. The rearrangement links TRBV2 to TRBJ2-2, with TRBD2 identical over 11 bases. CDR3 size: 17 residues. V lost 6 bases and J lost 4; bases outside the gene matches: 10. Germline CDR1 and CDR2: SNHLY and FYNNEI.

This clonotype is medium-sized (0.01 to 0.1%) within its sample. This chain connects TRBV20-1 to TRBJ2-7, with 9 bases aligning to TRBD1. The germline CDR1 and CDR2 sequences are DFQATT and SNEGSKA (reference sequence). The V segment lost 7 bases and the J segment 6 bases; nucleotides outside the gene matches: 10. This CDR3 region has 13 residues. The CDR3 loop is CSGARDRAPEQYF. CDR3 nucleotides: TGCAGTGGGGCCCGGGACAGGGCCCCCGAGCAGTACTTC.

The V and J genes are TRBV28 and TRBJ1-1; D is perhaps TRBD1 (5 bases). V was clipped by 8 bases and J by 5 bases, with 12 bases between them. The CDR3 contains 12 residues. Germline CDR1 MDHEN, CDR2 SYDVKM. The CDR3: CASLRGATEAFF. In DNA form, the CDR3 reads TGTGCCAGCCTGAGAGGGGCTACTGAAGCTTTCTTT.

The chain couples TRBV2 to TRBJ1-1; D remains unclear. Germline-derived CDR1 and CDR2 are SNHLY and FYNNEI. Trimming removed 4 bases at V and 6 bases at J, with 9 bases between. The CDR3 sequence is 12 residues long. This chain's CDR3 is CASSAGIAEAFF. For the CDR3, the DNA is TGTGCCAGCAGTGCCGGGATCGCTGAAGCTTTCTTT.

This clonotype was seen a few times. The CDR3 spells CSVAKTPWNEQYF. CDR3 sequence (DNA): TGCAGCGTTGCAAAAACACCTTGGAACGAGCAGTACTTC. J is TRBJ2-7 and V is TRBV29-1; D remains ambiguous. Trimming stripped 4 bases from V and 5 bases from J, with 15 bases between. The CDR3 is made up of 13 amino acids. The germline gives CDR1 SQVTM, CDR2 ANQGSEA.

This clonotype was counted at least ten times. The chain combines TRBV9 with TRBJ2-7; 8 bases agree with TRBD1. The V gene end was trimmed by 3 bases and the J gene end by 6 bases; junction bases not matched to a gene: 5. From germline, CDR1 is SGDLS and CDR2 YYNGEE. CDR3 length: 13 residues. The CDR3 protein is CASSALGQGEQYF. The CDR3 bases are TGTGCCAGCAGCGCCCTCGGACAGGGCGAGCAGTACTTC.

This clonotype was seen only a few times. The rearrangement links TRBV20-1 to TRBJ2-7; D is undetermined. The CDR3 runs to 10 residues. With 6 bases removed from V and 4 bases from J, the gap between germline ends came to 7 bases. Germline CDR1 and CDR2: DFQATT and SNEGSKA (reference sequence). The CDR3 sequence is CSAVEYEQYF. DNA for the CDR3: TGCAGTGCGGTTGAGTACGAGCAGTACTTC.

The CDR3 here is CATSDRSRGTIITDTQYF. CDR3 nucleotides: TGTGCCACCAGTGATCGTTCCCGAGGGACAATTATTACAGATACGCAGTATTTT. The chain couples TRBV24-1 to TRBJ2-3, with D tentatively TRBD1 (6 bases). The germline V and J ends were trimmed by 3 bases and 3 bases, with 21 bases remaining between them. The CDR3 consists of 18 residues. Germline V gives CDR1 KGHDR, CDR2 SFDVKD.